Following are 24 T cell receptor beta chains from one sample sequenced in a study of blood T cell repertoires in COVID-19. Profiled with immunoSEQ multiplex PCR; TCRdb holds only in-frame clones, not every one. The sample records nearly 200,000 clones, 84% being singletons. Material: peripheral blood. Source of these receptors: a human donor in a cohort sampled during active COVID-19.

The chain joins TRBV7-2 to TRBJ2-7; 8 bases agree with TRBD1. With 3 bases clipped from V and 5 bases from J, the junction kept 3 bases outside the gene matches. Germline V gives CDR1 SGHTA, CDR2 FQGNSA. The length of the CDR3 is 13 residues. The DNA for the CDR3 is TGTGCCAGCAGCTTGGACAGGGACCACGAGCAGTACTTC. Protein: CASSLDRDHEQYF.

This rearrangement joins TRBV28 to TRBJ2-3, with 12 bases fitting TRBD2. The CDR3 loop spans 16 amino acids. The germline CDR1 and CDR2 sequences are MDHEN and SYDVKM. J was trimmed by 6 bases and V by 4 bases; bases with no gene match: 8. Here the CDR3 reads CASSSRLAGDVDTQYF. DNA of the CDR3: TGTGCCAGCAGTTCGCGACTAGCGGGAGATGTGGATACGCAGTATTTT.

The V and J genes are TRBV11-3 and TRBJ2-7, with a possible D match to TRBD1 (6 bases). The CDR3 totals 15 residues. Per the germline V gene, CDR1 is SGHNT and CDR2 is YENEEA. Between the trimmed V and J ends, which lost 1 base and 5 bases, there was a span of 15 bases. The CDR3 loop is CASSLGGQGNHEQYF. CDR3 sequence (DNA): TGTGCCAGCAGCTTAGGAGGGCAGGGGAACCACGAGCAGTACTTC.

This clone was observed a handful of times. The chain carries TRBV2 and TRBJ2-7; D not resolved. The CDR3 is 12 amino acids. The germline gives CDR1 SNHLY, CDR2 FYNNEI. V dropped 4 bases and J dropped 7 bases, with 11 bases sitting between them. CDR3 protein: CASSGALREQYF. CDR3 nucleotides: TGTGCCAGCAGTGGGGCATTAAGAGAGCAGTACTTC.

V is TRBV6-5 and J is TRBJ1-5, with a possible D match to TRBD1 (6 bases). The CDR3 spans 15 residues. The germline V gene encodes CDR1 MNHEY and CDR2 SVGAGI. The V end was cut by 6 bases, the J end by 3 bases, with 15 bases between. The CDR3 DNA reads TGTGCCAGCAGCCGAGGGGGTACGGACAATCAGCCCCAGCATTTT. This translates into CASSRGGTDNQPQHF.

This CDR3 is CASSEWTSGEQFF. CDR3 sequence (DNA): TGTGCCAGCAGTGAATGGACTAGCGGCGAGCAGTTCTTC. The chain combines TRBV2 with TRBJ2-1, with 10 bases lining up with TRBD2. Germline values: CDR1 SNHLY, CDR2 FYNNEI. The CDR3 spans 13 residues. Trimming took 2 bases from V and 10 from J; bases not matched to a gene: 2. Full variable domain (rest looked up from reference TRBV2 and TRBJ2-1): EPEVTQTPSHQVTQMGQEVILRCVPISNHLYFYWYRQILGQKVEFLVSFYNNEISEKSEIFDDQFSVERPDGSNFTLKIRSTKLEDSAMYFCASSEWTSGEQFFGPGTRLTVL.

The chain couples TRBV27 to TRBJ2-7, with 7 bases that match TRBD1. Germline V CDR1 and CDR2: MNHEY, SMNVEV (reference sequence). The CDR3 is 13 amino acids. V dropped 7 bases and J dropped 0; count of bases not matched to a gene: 3. In DNA form, the CDR3 reads TGTGCCAGCAAGGGACAGAGCTCCTACGAGCAGTACTTC. Its protein is CASKGQSSYEQYF.

The chain joins TRBV7-9 to TRBJ1-1; D unclear. Germline assignment: CDR1 SEHNR and CDR2 FQNEAQ (reference sequence). The CDR3 totals 13 residues. V was cut by 2 bases and J by 7 bases, with 11 bases left in between. CDR3 in DNA: TGTGCCAGCAGCTTACTGGAGTGGGTTGAAGCTTTCTTT. Encoded protein: CASSLLEWVEAFF. Together with reference TRBV7-9 and TRBJ1-1, the CDR3 gives the full variable domain: DTGVSQNPRHKITKRGQNVTFRCDPISEHNRLYWYRQTLGQGPEFLTYFQNEAQLEKSRLLSDRFSAERPKGSFSTLEIQRTEQGDSAMYLCASSLLEWVEAFFGQGTRLTVV.

The chain uses TRBV28 and TRBJ1-1; 7 bases are shared with TRBD1. Germline loops: CDR1 MDHEN, CDR2 SYDVKM. The CDR3 extends over 12 amino acids. V lost 10 bases to trimming and J lost 10 bases; unmatched junction nucleotides: 12. The CDR3 reads CAILQGRRGAFF. The CDR3 nucleotides read TGTGCCATCTTACAGGGGAGGCGGGGAGCTTTCTTT.

This chain connects TRBV2 to TRBJ2-5; no firm D call. CDR1 SNHLY and CDR2 FYNNEI come from the germline V gene. This CDR3 spans 15 amino acids. V was trimmed by 2 bases and J by 3 bases, leaving 13 bases between them. CDR3 in amino acids: CASSESHIRKETQYF. The CDR3 region has the DNA TGTGCCAGCAGTGAAAGTCACATTCGAAAAGAGACCCAGTACTTC.

The chain carries TRBV2 and TRBJ1-3; D call uncertain. Trimming cost V 4 bases and J 0 bases, with 13 bases left between them. The CDR3 is made up of 16 amino acids. The germline V gene has CDR1 SNHLY and CDR2 FYNNEI. In DNA form, the CDR3 reads TGTGCCAGCAGTGCCCGGCAGGCGTTCTCTGGAAACACCATATATTTT. Its translation is CASSARQAFSGNTIYF.

This clone occurred once. This chain joins TRBV27 and TRBJ1-2; 7 bases are a match to TRBD1. Germline V CDR1 and CDR2: MNHEY, SMNVEV (reference sequence). The CDR3 covers 16 residues. V lost 0 bases and J lost 2; bases outside the gene matches: 6. The DNA for the CDR3 is TGTGCCAGCAGTTTATCCGGGGCACAGGGGAACTATGGCTACACCTTC. This codes for CASSLSGAQGNYGYTF.

This chain connects TRBV30 to TRBJ2-1; a weak D match, TRBD2 (6 bases). V was cut by 2 bases and J by 2 bases, with 13 bases left in between. CDR3 length equals 15 residues. The V gene's germline CDR1 is GTSNPN and CDR2 SVGIG (reference sequence). The CDR3 loop reads CAWSTGVPPYNEQFF. DNA for the CDR3: TGTGCCTGGAGTACGGGGGTCCCCCCCTACAATGAGCAGTTCTTC.

The chain employs TRBV19 and TRBJ1-1; 11 positions match TRBD1. The length of the CDR3 is 15 residues. Germline CDR1 reads LNHDA; CDR2 reads SQIVND (reference sequence). V was clipped by 9 bases and J by 5 bases; unmatched bases: 11. CDR3 sequence reads: CASGDRGRGGTEAFF. The CDR3, as DNA: TGTGCCAGCGGGGACAGGGGGAGAGGAGGGACTGAAGCTTTCTTT. The complete variable domain, with remaining parts taken from reference TRBV19 and TRBJ1-1, reads DGGITQSPKYLFRKEGQNVTLSCEQNLNHDAMYWYRQDPGQGLRLIYYSQIVNDFQKGDIAEGYSVSREKKESFPLTVTSAQKNPTAFYLCASGDRGRGGTEAFFGQGTRLTVV.

This chain joins TRBV7-2 and TRBJ2-1; 7 bases align to TRBD2. Germline values: CDR1 SGHTA, CDR2 FQGNSA. V was clipped by 4 bases and J by 4 bases; unmatched bases: 4. This CDR3 is 14 amino acids long. The CDR3 protein is CASSWRGNYNEQFF. The CDR3 nucleotides read TGTGCCAGCAGCTGGCGGGGGAATTACAATGAGCAGTTCTTC.

This chain connects TRBV7-6 to TRBJ2-5; 10 nucleotides line up with TRBD1. CDR1 SGHVS and CDR2 FNYEAQ come from the germline V gene. After removal of 5 bases from V and 9 bases from J, the junction contained 12 bases not matched to a gene. This CDR3 region has 15 residues. CDR3 DNA: TGTGCCAGCAGCGGGGACAGGGGTTTCGGAGGGGCCCAGTACTTC. It encodes CASSGDRGFGGAQYF.

V gene TRBV5-3 combines with J gene TRBJ2-1, with a weak D call TRBD2 (6 bases). TRBV5-3 is an ORF, with its function uncertain. Trimming shortened V by 8 bases and J by 8 bases, and 14 bases separated the two germline ends. This CDR3 comprises 12 residues. The CDR3 DNA sequence: TGTGCCAGGAGGGACTGCTCCCATGAGCAGTTCTTC. Translated, it gives CARRDCSHEQFF.

The rearrangement uses TRBV4-1 and TRBJ1-2; D is undetermined. Germline loops: CDR1 MGHRA, CDR2 YSYEKL. The CDR3 length is 15 residues. Trimming shortened V by 5 bases and J by 6 bases, and 19 bases separated the two germline ends. CDR3 sequence (DNA): TGCGCCAGCAGCATTCTTTTTAAACAGCCAGATGGCTACACCTTC. Amino acids: CASSILFKQPDGYTF.

This clone was observed a single time. This chain joins TRBV5-1 and TRBJ2-1; 7 positions match TRBD2. CDR3 size: 16 residues. The germline gives CDR1 SGHRS, CDR2 YFSETQ. Trimming removed 0 bases from V and 8 bases from J; junction bases left unmatched: 11. CDR3 coding DNA: TGCGCCAGCAGCTTGGGACGGGCGGCGGGGGACGATGAGCAGTTCTTC. Protein sequence: CASSLGRAAGDDEQFF.

The rearrangement links TRBV29-1 to TRBJ2-3; perhaps TRBD2 as D (5 bases). Germline lookup yields CDR1 SQVTM and CDR2 ANQGSEA. This CDR3 has 13 amino acids. V lost 4 bases and J 2 bases, leaving 10 bases between the germline ends. CDR3 bases: TGCAGCGTTGGTTCGCGGGTCACAGATACGCAGTATTTT. It specifies CSVGSRVTDTQYF.

The genes are TRBV2 and TRBJ1-2; D is uncertain. The CDR3 contains 13 residues. CDR1 SNHLY and CDR2 FYNNEI come from the germline V gene. Trimming pared 7 bases from V and 4 bases from J, leaving 13 bases between. The CDR3 nucleotides are TGTGCCAGCATTGAGTCCTTTTTCTATGGCTACACCTTC. Its protein product is CASIESFFYGYTF.

This chain connects TRBV2 to TRBJ2-1, with D possibly TRBD2 on 5 matching bases. Looked up from germline, CDR1 is SNHLY and CDR2 is FYNNEI. The V end lost 6 bases, the J end lost 5 bases, and 14 bases lay between the germline ends. The CDR3 loop spans 14 amino acids. The CDR3 is CASRIRDVHNEQFF. The CDR3 coding sequence is TGTGCCAGCAGAATCCGGGATGTCCACAATGAGCAGTTCTTC.

The chain combines TRBV9 with TRBJ2-2, with 8 bases fitting TRBD2. Trimming took 0 bases from V and 7 from J; bases not matched to a gene: 8. CDR3 length: 16 residues. The germline gives CDR1 SGDLS, CDR2 YYNGEE. This CDR3 reads CASSVVAGGSVGELFF. The CDR3 coding sequence is TGTGCCAGCAGCGTAGTCGCGGGAGGCTCGGTCGGGGAGCTGTTTTTT. The full variable domain, in which reference TRBV9 and TRBJ2-2 provide the parts outside the CDR3, is DSGVTQTPKHLITATGQRVTLRCSPRSGDLSVYWYQQSLDQGLQFLIQYYNGEERAKGNILERFSAQQFPDLHSELNLSSLELGDSALYFCASSVVAGGSVGELFFGEGSRLTVL.

This clone has only one observation. The CDR3: CASRAGVNTGELFF. CDR3 DNA sequence: TGTGCCAGCAGGGCAGGCGTGAACACCGGGGAGCTGTTTTTT. This chain links TRBV2 with TRBJ2-2; no definite D call. Germline loops: CDR1 SNHLY, CDR2 FYNNEI. V was pared by 6 bases and J by 1 base, with 9 bases between. The length of the CDR3 is 14 residues.